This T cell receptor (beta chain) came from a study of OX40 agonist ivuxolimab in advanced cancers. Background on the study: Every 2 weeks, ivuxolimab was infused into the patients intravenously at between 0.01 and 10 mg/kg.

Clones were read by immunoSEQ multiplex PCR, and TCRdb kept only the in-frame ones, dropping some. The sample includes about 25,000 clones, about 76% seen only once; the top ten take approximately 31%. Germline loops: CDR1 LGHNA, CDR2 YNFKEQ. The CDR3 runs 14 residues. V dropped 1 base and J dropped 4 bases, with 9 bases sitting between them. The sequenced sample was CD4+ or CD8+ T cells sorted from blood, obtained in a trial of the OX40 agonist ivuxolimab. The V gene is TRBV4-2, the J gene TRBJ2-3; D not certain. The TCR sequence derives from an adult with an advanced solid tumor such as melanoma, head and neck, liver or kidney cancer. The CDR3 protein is CASSQVLGPDTQYF. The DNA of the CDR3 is TGTGCCAGCAGCCAAGTCTTAGGCCCAGATACGCAGTATTTT.